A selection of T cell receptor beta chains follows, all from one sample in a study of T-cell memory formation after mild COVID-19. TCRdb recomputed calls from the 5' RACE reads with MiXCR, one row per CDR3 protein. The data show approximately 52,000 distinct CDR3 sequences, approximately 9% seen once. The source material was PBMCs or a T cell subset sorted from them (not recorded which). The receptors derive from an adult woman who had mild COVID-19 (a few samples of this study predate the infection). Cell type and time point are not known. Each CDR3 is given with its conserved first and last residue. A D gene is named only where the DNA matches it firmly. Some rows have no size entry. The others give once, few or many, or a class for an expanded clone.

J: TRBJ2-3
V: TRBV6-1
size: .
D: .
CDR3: CASSEASGRNTDTQYF
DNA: TGTGCCAGCAGTGAAGCTAGCGGTAGGAACACAGATACGCAGTATTTT

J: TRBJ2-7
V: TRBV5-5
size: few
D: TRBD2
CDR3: CASSLASGDYEQYF
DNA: TGTGCCAGCAGTCTGGCTAGCGGGGACTACGAGCAGTACTTC

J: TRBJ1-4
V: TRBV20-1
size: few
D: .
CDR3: CSARVRQGANEKLFF
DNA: TGCAGTGCTAGAGTAAGGCAGGGAGCTAATGAAAAACTGTTTTTT

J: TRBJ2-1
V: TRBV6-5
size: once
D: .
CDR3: CASSYPDDAGRSSYNEQFF
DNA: TGTGCCAGCAGTTACCCAGACGACGCGGGACGCAGCTCCTACAATGAGCAGTTCTTC

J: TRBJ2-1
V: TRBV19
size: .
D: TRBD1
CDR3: CASATGGSYNEQFF
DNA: TGTGCCAGTGCCACAGGGGGCTCCTACAATGAGCAGTTCTTC

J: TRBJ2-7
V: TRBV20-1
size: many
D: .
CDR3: CSARRAQGSSYEQYF
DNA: TGCAGTGCTAGGAGAGCCCAGGGGTCCTCCTACGAGCAGTACTTC

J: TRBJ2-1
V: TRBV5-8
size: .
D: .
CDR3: CASRLDRNNEQFF
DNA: TGTGCCAGCAGATTGGACAGAAACAATGAGCAGTTCTTC

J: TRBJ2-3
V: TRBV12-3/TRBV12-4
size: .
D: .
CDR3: CASSSLRLLGRGSTDTQYF
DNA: TGTGCCAGCAGTTCCCTCCGATTGTTGGGGCGAGGGTCCACAGATACGCAGTATTTT

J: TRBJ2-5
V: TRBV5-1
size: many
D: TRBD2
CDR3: CASSLAGLAGGQETQYF
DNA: TGCGCCAGCAGCTTGGCCGGACTAGCGGGGGGGCAAGAGACCCAGTACTTC

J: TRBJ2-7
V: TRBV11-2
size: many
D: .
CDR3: CASSLGSGGLPSYEQYF
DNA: TGTGCCAGCAGCTTAGGGTCCGGTGGATTACCCTCCTACGAGCAGTACTTC

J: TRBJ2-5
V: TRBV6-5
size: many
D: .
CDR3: CASSYGGRVETQYF
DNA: TGTGCCAGCAGTTACGGGGGCCGGGTGGAGACCCAGTACTTC

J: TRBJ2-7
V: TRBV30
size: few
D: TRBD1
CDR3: CAWKAGGYEQYF
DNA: TGTGCCTGGAAGGCAGGGGGCTACGAGCAGTACTTC

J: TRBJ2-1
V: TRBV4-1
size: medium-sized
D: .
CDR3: CASSLTPPGDFSYNEQFF
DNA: TGCGCCAGCAGCCTCACCCCTCCGGGGGACTTCTCCTACAATGAGCAGTTCTTC

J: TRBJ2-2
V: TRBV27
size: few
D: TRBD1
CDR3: CASSLRGQGNTGELFF
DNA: TGTGCCAGCAGTTTGCGTGGACAGGGGAACACCGGGGAGCTGTTTTTT

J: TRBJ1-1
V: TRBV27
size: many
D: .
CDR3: CASGEGYTEAFF
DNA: TGTGCCAGCGGGGAGGGGTACACTGAAGCTTTCTTT

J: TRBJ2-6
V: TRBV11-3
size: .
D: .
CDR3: CASSFLASGANVLTF
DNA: TGTGCCAGCAGCTTTTTGGCCTCTGGGGCCAACGTCCTGACTTTC

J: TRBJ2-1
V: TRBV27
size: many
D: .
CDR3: CASYTDSSYNEQFF
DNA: TGTGCCTCCTACACGGACAGCTCCTACAATGAGCAGTTCTTC

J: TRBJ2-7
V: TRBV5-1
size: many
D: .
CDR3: CASSLYGSSYEQYF
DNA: TGCGCCAGCAGCTTGTATGGTAGCTCCTACGAGCAGTACTTC

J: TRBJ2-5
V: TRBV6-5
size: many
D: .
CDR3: CASRKTGQETQYF
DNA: TGTGCCAGCAGAAAGACGGGTCAAGAGACCCAGTACTTC

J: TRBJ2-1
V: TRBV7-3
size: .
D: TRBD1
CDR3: CASSLRGLDRSNEQFF
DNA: TGTGCCAGCAGCTTAAGGGGGTTGGACAGGAGCAATGAGCAGTTCTTC

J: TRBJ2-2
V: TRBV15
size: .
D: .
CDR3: CATSRESRGGGELFF
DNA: TGTGCCACCAGCAGAGAGTCGAGGGGTGGCGGGGAGCTGTTTTTT

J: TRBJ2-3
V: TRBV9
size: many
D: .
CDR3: CASSVGQLTDTQYF
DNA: TGTGCCAGCAGCGTAGGCCAGCTCACAGATACGCAGTATTTT

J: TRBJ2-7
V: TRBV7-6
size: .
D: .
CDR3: CASSLGSGGHYEQYF
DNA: TGTGCCAGCAGCTTAGGCAGTGGGGGCCACTACGAGCAGTACTTC

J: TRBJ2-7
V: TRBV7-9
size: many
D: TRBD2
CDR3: CASSPAGGLEQYF
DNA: TGTGCCAGCAGCCCAGCGGGGGGGCTTGAGCAGTACTTC